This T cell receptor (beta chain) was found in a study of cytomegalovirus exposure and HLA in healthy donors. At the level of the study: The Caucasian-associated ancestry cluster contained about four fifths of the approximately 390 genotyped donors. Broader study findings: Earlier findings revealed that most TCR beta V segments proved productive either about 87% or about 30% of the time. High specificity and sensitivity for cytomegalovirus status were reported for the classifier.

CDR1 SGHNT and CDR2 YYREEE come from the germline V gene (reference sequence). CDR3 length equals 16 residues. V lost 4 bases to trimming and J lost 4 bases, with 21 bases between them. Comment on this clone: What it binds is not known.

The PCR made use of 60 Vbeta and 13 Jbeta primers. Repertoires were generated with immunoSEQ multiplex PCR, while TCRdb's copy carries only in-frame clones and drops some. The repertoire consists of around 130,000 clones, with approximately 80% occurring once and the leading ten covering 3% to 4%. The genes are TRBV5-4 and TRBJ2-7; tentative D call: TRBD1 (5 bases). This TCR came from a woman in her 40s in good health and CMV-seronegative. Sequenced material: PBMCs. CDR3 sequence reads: CASSVRREKGPYEQYF. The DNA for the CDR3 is TGTGCCAGCAGCGTACGCAGGGAAAAGGGGCCTTACGAGCAGTACTTC.